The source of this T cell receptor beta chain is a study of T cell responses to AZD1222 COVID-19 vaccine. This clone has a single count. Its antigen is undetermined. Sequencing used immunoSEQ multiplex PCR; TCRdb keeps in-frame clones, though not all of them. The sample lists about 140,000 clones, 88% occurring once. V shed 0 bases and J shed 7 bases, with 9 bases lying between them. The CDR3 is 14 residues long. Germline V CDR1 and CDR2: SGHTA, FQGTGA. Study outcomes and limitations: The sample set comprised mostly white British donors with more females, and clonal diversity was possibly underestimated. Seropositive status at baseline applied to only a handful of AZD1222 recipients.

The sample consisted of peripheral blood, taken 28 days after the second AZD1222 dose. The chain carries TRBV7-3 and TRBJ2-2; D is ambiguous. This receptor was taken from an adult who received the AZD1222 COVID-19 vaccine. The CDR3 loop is CASSLTSFGGELFF. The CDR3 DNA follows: TGTGCCAGCAGCTTAACTAGCTTTGGCGGGGAGCTGTTTTTT.